This T cell receptor (beta chain) was retrieved from a study of metastatic and nonmetastatic thyroid tumors. Study-level background: From malignant and benign thyroid patients, repertoires in blood and in tumor or nodule tissue were compared.

Using MiXCR, TCRdb re-called clones from the PCR reads. This table holds about 70,000 clones, around 18% found once. All patients were untreated before thyroid surgery. The TCR originated in a female donor with papillary thyroid cancer or a benign thyroid nodule (not recorded which). Some clones in this sample may be carry-over from other donors' samples. Sequencing was performed on blood.

CDR3 region: CASSRTREQAYEQYF. CDR3 in DNA: TGCGCCAGCAGCAGGACTAGGGAACAAGCCTACGAGCAGTACTTC. The chain carries TRBV5-1 and TRBJ2-7, with 7 bases lining up with TRBD2. V shed 4 bases, J shed 2 bases, and the junction held 9 bases outside the gene matches. Germline values: CDR1 SGHRS, CDR2 YFSETQ. The CDR3 has 15 residues.